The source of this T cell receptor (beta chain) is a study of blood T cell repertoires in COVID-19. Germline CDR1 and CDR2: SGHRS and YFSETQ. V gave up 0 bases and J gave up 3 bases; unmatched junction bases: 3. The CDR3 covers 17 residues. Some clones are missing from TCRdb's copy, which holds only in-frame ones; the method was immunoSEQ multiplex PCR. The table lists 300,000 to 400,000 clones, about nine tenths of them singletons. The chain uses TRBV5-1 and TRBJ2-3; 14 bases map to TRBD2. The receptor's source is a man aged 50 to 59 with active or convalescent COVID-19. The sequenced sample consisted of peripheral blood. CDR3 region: CASSLGGTSGRTDTQYF. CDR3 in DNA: TGCGCCAGCAGCTTGGGAGGGACTAGCGGGAGAACAGATACGCAGTATTTT.